The next 3 T cell receptor beta chains were all read from a single sample in a study of human T cells and chemical hapten exposure. MiXCR, applied by TCRdb to the RACE reads, yields one record per CDR3 protein. Among 84,000 or so distinct CDR3 sequences listed, roughly a tenth were seen once. Time point in this sample: patch test 2, 6 weeks after DPC sensitization. Treatment reported: therapeutic diphenylcyclopropenone sensitization with weekly scalp DPC. The sequences come from whole blood, collected in connection with sensitization to the hapten diphenylcyclopropenone (DPC). Receptor source: a woman younger than 45 with alopecia areata. Some clones in this sample may be carry-over from other donors' samples.

This clonotype was seen ten or more times. The chain links TRBV6-6 to TRBJ1-5; 10 bases align to TRBD1. J was trimmed by 1 base and V by 0 bases; bases with no gene match: 12. Germline V gene sequence: CDR1 MNHNY, CDR2 SVGAGI (reference sequence). CDR3 length: 20 amino acids. CDR3 amino acids: CASSYSMGTGDGKSNQPQHF. DNA of the CDR3: TGTGCCAGCAGTTACTCGATGGGGACAGGGGACGGAAAAAGCAATCAGCCCCAGCATTTT.

This clonotype showed up just a few times. This chain joins TRBV20-1 and TRBJ1-4, with unresolved D. The CDR3 covers 13 residues. Germline CDR1 is DFQATT and CDR2 is SNEGSKA (reference sequence). The V end was cut by 6 bases, the J end by 0 bases, with 8 bases between. The CDR3 nucleotides read TGCAGTGCCCAGGCTACAACTAATGAAAAACTGTTTTTT. It translates to CSAQATTNEKLFF.

The gene calls are TRBV20-1 and TRBJ1-1, with no clear D. Trimming cost V 1 base and J 4 bases, with 7 bases left between them. The CDR3 sequence is 12 residues long. CDR1 and CDR2 (germline): DFQATT, SNEGSKA (reference sequence). Here the CDR3 reads CSARAGSTEAFF. The CDR3 nucleotides read TGCAGTGCTAGAGCGGGGAGCACTGAAGCTTTCTTT.